A selection of T cell receptor beta chains follows, all from one sample in a study of cytomegalovirus exposure and HLA in healthy donors. Method: immunoSEQ multiplex PCR; TCRdb's copy keeps in-frame clones and lacks some. The table lists under 150,000 clones, roughly 82% of them singletons. The sequencing input was PBMCs. The source is a male donor in good health and CMV-seropositive. Both conserved end residues are part of each CDR3. Each record gives: clone size, D gene, V gene, J gene, CDR3 protein, CDR3 DNA. A D gene is named only where the DNA matches it firmly. Clone size appears in some rows only: once, few, many, or a class for an expanded clone.

clone size: .
D gene: .
V gene: TRBV15
J gene: TRBJ2-1
CDR3 protein: CATSPRVGEEQFF
CDR3 DNA: TGTGCCACCAGCCCCCGAGTCGGGGAGGAGCAGTTCTTC

clone size: .
D gene: .
V gene: TRBV2
J gene: TRBJ1-1
CDR3 protein: CASRDMNTEAFF
CDR3 DNA: TGTGCCAGCAGGGACATGAACACTGAAGCTTTCTTT

clone size: once
D gene: TRBD1
V gene: TRBV25-1
J gene: TRBJ2-3
CDR3 protein: CASSIDRADTDTQYF
CDR3 DNA: TGTGCCAGCAGTATAGACAGGGCTGACACAGATACGCAGTATTTT

clone size: .
D gene: .
V gene: TRBV11-2
J gene: TRBJ2-5
CDR3 protein: CASSRGVGKSETQYF
CDR3 DNA: TGTGCCAGCTCCAGGGGGGTTGGGAAATCGGAGACCCAGTACTTC

clone size: .
D gene: .
V gene: TRBV7-9
J gene: TRBJ1-6
CDR3 protein: CASQRQGSSYNSPLHF
CDR3 DNA: TGTGCCAGCCAGAGGCAGGGTAGCTCCTATAATTCACCCCTCCACTTT

clone size: .
D gene: TRBD1
V gene: TRBV2
J gene: TRBJ2-2
CDR3 protein: CASSIGQGRDTGELFF
CDR3 DNA: TGTGCCAGCAGTATAGGACAGGGGAGGGACACCGGGGAGCTGTTTTTT

clone size: .
D gene: .
V gene: TRBV5-1
J gene: TRBJ1-2
CDR3 protein: CASSSDGQISFNYGYTF
CDR3 DNA: TGCGCCAGCAGCTCCGATGGACAGATTAGTTTTAACTATGGCTACACCTTC

clone size: .
D gene: .
V gene: TRBV6-5
J gene: TRBJ2-7
CDR3 protein: CASSPPPGVGYEQYF
CDR3 DNA: TGTGCCAGCAGCCCCCCCCCAGGGGTAGGCTACGAGCAGTACTTC

clone size: .
D gene: TRBD2
V gene: TRBV27
J gene: TRBJ2-5
CDR3 protein: CASSPFAGGPGETQYF
CDR3 DNA: TGTGCCAGCAGTCCTTTTGCGGGAGGGCCGGGAGAGACCCAGTACTTC

clone size: .
D gene: TRBD1
V gene: TRBV28
J gene: TRBJ2-3
CDR3 protein: CASRDRGAGTDTQYF
CDR3 DNA: TGTGCCAGCAGGGACAGGGGCGCGGGCACAGATACGCAGTATTTT

clone size: once
D gene: .
V gene: TRBV5-4
J gene: TRBJ2-6
CDR3 protein: CASSLETRSGANVLTF
CDR3 DNA: TGTGCCAGCAGCTTGGAAACTCGCTCTGGGGCCAACGTCCTGACTTTC

clone size: .
D gene: TRBD1
V gene: TRBV9
J gene: TRBJ1-2
CDR3 protein: CASSVETGKHYGYTF
CDR3 DNA: TGTGCCAGCAGCGTAGAGACAGGGAAACACTATGGCTACACCTTC

clone size: .
D gene: .
V gene: TRBV30
J gene: TRBJ1-3
CDR3 protein: CAWDTGTRGNTIYF
CDR3 DNA: TGTGCCTGGGACACAGGGACGAGGGGAAACACCATATATTTT

clone size: .
D gene: .
V gene: TRBV5-6
J gene: TRBJ1-2
CDR3 protein: CASSRPGQPENYGYTF
CDR3 DNA: TGTGCCAGCAGCCGGCCCGGACAGCCCGAAAACTATGGCTACACCTTC

clone size: .
D gene: .
V gene: TRBV2
J gene: TRBJ1-5
CDR3 protein: CASSASLLLGAGTAANQPQHF
CDR3 DNA: TGTGCCAGCAGCGCGAGTCTCCTCTTGGGGGCCGGGACGGCTGCTAATCAGCCCCAGCATTTT

clone size: .
D gene: TRBD1
V gene: TRBV7-9
J gene: TRBJ2-5
CDR3 protein: CASSLAIGTGGLGETQYF
CDR3 DNA: TGTGCCAGCAGCTTAGCGATTGGGACAGGGGGCTTGGGAGAGACCCAGTACTTC

clone size: .
D gene: TRBD1
V gene: TRBV11-3
J gene: TRBJ2-3
CDR3 protein: CASSLGDSDTDTQYF
CDR3 DNA: TGTGCCAGCAGCTTAGGGGACAGCGACACAGATACGCAGTATTTT

clone size: .
D gene: TRBD2
V gene: TRBV27
J gene: TRBJ2-1
CDR3 protein: CARRLAGGPNEQFF
CDR3 DNA: TGTGCCAGAAGACTAGCGGGGGGCCCCAATGAGCAGTTCTTC

clone size: .
D gene: .
V gene: TRBV6-6
J gene: TRBJ1-4
CDR3 protein: CASSPTVNEKLFF
CDR3 DNA: TGTGCCAGCAGTCCGACAGTGAATGAAAAACTGTTTTTT

clone size: .
D gene: .
V gene: TRBV19
J gene: TRBJ2-1
CDR3 protein: CASSMRVNEQFF
CDR3 DNA: TGTGCCAGTAGTATGAGGGTGAATGAGCAGTTCTTC

clone size: once
D gene: .
V gene: TRBV7-9
J gene: TRBJ2-2
CDR3 protein: CATGLTYQGTGELFF
CDR3 DNA: TGTGCCACCGGCCTGACGTATCAGGGAACCGGGGAGCTGTTTTTT

clone size: .
D gene: TRBD1
V gene: TRBV6-6
J gene: TRBJ1-5
CDR3 protein: CASSYSKTGDQPQHF
CDR3 DNA: TGTGCCAGCAGTTACTCCAAGACAGGGGATCAGCCCCAGCATTTT

clone size: .
D gene: .
V gene: TRBV7-2
J gene: TRBJ2-7
CDR3 protein: CASSFRGGETYEQYF
CDR3 DNA: TGTGCCAGCAGCTTTAGAGGGGGGGAGACTTACGAGCAGTACTTC